What follows are 18 T cell receptor beta chains derived from one specimen sequenced in a study of shared clonotypes between healthy human individuals. Here immunoSEQ multiplex PCR was the method, and the copy in TCRdb shows in-frame clones only, minus some. The repertoire has roughly 2,000,000 clones, just under 95% of them found once; the top ten carry 1.5% to 2%. CD45RO-negative, CCR7-selected cells formed the naive CD8 fraction, which excluded terminally differentiated effector memory CD45RA+ cells. Sequencing used naive CD8+ T cells from PBMCs. Every receptor here comes from a man aged 18 to 29 in good health. Some clones in this sample may be carry-over from other donors' samples.

The chain combines TRBV11-2 with TRBJ2-1; D is unclear. The CDR3 is 12 residues long. The germline V gene encodes CDR1 SGHAT and CDR2 FQNNGV. Trimming pared 5 bases from V and 11 bases from J, leaving 13 bases between. CDR3 sequence (DNA): TGTGCCAGCAGCATATCCATCTACAAGCAGTTCTTC. Protein product: CASSISIYKQFF.

The J gene is TRBJ2-7, the V gene TRBV19; perhaps TRBD2 as D (6 bases). Trimming stripped 5 bases from V and 0 bases from J, with 14 bases between. This CDR3 region has 15 residues. Germline CDR1 LNHDA, CDR2 SQIVND (reference sequence). The CDR3 bases are TGTGCCAGTAGTGCCGGGACTGCAAGCTCCTACGAGCAGTACTTC. Translating it yields CASSAGTASSYEQYF.

This clone was seen just once. The CDR3 DNA reads TGTGCCAGCAGTCCACGGACAGGGGGTCAATACGAGCAGTACTTC. Translation: CASSPRTGGQYEQYF. The chain employs TRBV27 and TRBJ2-7; 10 bases agree with TRBD1. The CDR3 spans 15 residues. Germline lookup yields CDR1 MNHEY and CDR2 SMNVEV (reference sequence). V shed 5 bases, J shed 4 bases, and the junction held 8 bases outside the gene matches.

The CDR3 sequence: CASSLVVGDSYEQYF. In nucleotides, the CDR3 is TGTGCCAGCAGCTTGGTCGTCGGGGACTCCTACGAGCAGTACTTC. The V and J genes are TRBV11-2 and TRBJ2-7, with D tentatively TRBD2 (5 bases). The V and J ends lost 3 bases and 0 bases respectively, with 12 bases between them. This CDR3 has 15 residues. The germline V gene has CDR1 SGHAT and CDR2 FQNNGV.

The rearrangement uses TRBV5-1 and TRBJ2-1; the D gene is possibly TRBD2 (5 bases). V was trimmed by 0 bases and J by 6 bases, leaving 10 bases between them. The CDR3 covers 14 residues. From germline, CDR1 is SGHRS and CDR2 YFSETQ. The CDR3 DNA sequence: TGCGCCAGCAGCTTGGGTGGAGGAACCAATGAGCAGTTCTTC. Amino acids: CASSLGGGTNEQFF.

The chain joins TRBV4-2 to TRBJ2-5; weak D call: TRBD2 (5 bases). From germline, CDR1 is LGHNA and CDR2 YNFKEQ. There are 13 residues in the CDR3. The V end lost 6 bases, the J end lost 2 bases, and 10 bases lay between the germline ends. As DNA, the CDR3 is TGTGCCAGCAGGGAGACGGGGCAAGAGACCCAGTACTTC. Translating gives CASRETGQETQYF.

This chain connects TRBV27 to TRBJ1-1; no clear D gene. In germline, CDR1 is MNHEY, CDR2 SMNVEV (reference sequence). The CDR3 is made up of 14 amino acids. V was shortened by 2 bases and J by 1 base, with 8 bases between the two germline ends. The CDR3 here is CASSLRQKNTEAFF. The CDR3 DNA reads TGTGCCAGCAGTTTACGGCAGAAGAACACTGAAGCTTTCTTT.

V and J are TRBV29-1 and TRBJ2-1, with 8 bases that match TRBD2. This CDR3 is built from 13 residues. CDR1 and CDR2 (germline): SQVTM, ANQGSEA. Trimming at V came to 7 bases and at J to 7 bases, leaving 9 bases not matched to a gene. The CDR3 DNA reads TGCAGCGGCGGGACTAGGGGTTTGAATGAGCAGTTCTTC. Its translation: CSGGTRGLNEQFF.

As for this clone: Other DNA sequences in the same sample also yield this CDR3. The chain uses TRBV4-1 and TRBJ2-1; 8 bases line up with TRBD2. Germline V lookup: CDR1 MGHRA, CDR2 YSYEKL. This CDR3 spans 16 amino acids. The ends lost 1 base at V and 2 bases at J; junction bases unmatched: 4. CDR3 protein: CASSQGNSGTYNEQFF. The CDR3 nucleotides are TGCGCCAGCAGCCAAGGCAATAGCGGGACCTACAATGAGCAGTTCTTC.

The V gene is TRBV11-3, the J gene TRBJ2-6; 8 positions match TRBD2. CDR3 length: 17 amino acids. The J segment lost 0 bases and the V segment lost 5 bases, leaving 6 bases of the junction unmatched. Germline V gene sequence: CDR1 SGHNT, CDR2 YENEEA. CDR3 sequence: CASSPLADYSGANVLTF. CDR3 DNA: TGTGCCAGCAGCCCACTAGCGGACTACTCTGGGGCCAACGTCCTGACTTTC. Filled out from reference TRBV11-3 and TRBJ2-6, the complete variable domain reads EAGVVQSPRYKIIEKKQPVAFWCNPISGHNTLYWYLQNLGQGPELLIRYENEEAVDDSQLPKDRFSAERLKGVDSTLKIQPAELGDSAVYLCASSPLADYSGANVLTFGAGSRLTVL.

As for this clone: Within the sample, other DNA sequences also encode this same CDR3. This sequence joins TRBV27 and TRBJ2-6; D ambiguous. The V and J ends lost 1 base and 0 bases respectively, with 7 bases between them. Per germline, CDR1 MNHEY and CDR2 SMNVEV (reference sequence). The CDR3 has 16 amino acids. The CDR3 bases are TGTGCCAGCAGTTTATTGAGCGACTCTGGGGCCAACGTCCTGACTTTC. Encoded protein: CASSLLSDSGANVLTF.

A single count supports this clone. The chain combines TRBV10-3 with TRBJ2-3; D gene unclear. CDR3 length equals 13 residues. Between the trimmed V and J ends, which lost 3 bases and 7 bases, there was a span of 11 bases. From germline, CDR1 is ENHRY and CDR2 SYGVKD. Here the CDR3 DNA reads TGTGCCATCAGTGATATTAAGGACCATACGCAGTATTTT. Amino acid sequence: CAISDIKDHTQYF.

This sequence joins TRBV13 and TRBJ2-1; 9 bases are a match to TRBD2. With V trimmed by 4 bases and J by 0 bases, 10 bases remained unmatched. Germline V lookup: CDR1 PRHDT, CDR2 FYEKMQ (reference sequence). The CDR3 loop spans 18 amino acids. The CDR3 nucleotides read TGTGCCAGCAGCTCGACTAGCGGAACACTCTTCTCCTACAATGAGCAGTTCTTC. It codes for CASSSTSGTLFSYNEQFF. Complete variable domain (other parts from reference TRBV13 and TRBJ2-1): AAGVIQSPRHLIKEKRETATLKCYPIPRHDTVYWYQQGPGQDPQFLISFYEKMQSDKGSIPDRFSAQQFSDYHSELNMSSLELGDSALYFCASSSTSGTLFSYNEQFFGPGTRLTVL.

The chain combines TRBV7-9 with TRBJ2-7, with D possibly being TRBD2 (5 bases). Trimming left V 5 bases short and J 2 bases short, with 13 bases between. This CDR3 has 14 residues. The germline CDR1 and CDR2 sequences are SEHNR and FQNEAQ (reference sequence). The CDR3 here is CASSAGGPAYEQYF. In DNA, the CDR3 is TGTGCCAGCAGCGCCGGAGGCCCAGCCTACGAGCAGTACTTC.

The chain employs TRBV7-9 and TRBJ1-3; D not resolved. V lost 7 bases, J lost 4 bases, and 8 bases lay in between. Per germline, CDR1 SEHNR and CDR2 FQNEAQ (reference sequence). This CDR3 spans 12 amino acids. CDR3 loop: CASNSGGNTIYF. The DNA for the CDR3 is TGTGCCAGCAACTCAGGAGGAAACACCATATATTTT. The full variable domain, with the rest looked up from reference TRBV7-9 and TRBJ1-3, is DTGVSQNPRHKITKRGQNVTFRCDPISEHNRLYWYRQTLGQGPEFLTYFQNEAQLEKSRLLSDRFSAERPKGSFSTLEIQRTEQGDSAMYLCASNSGGNTIYFGEGSWLTVV.

The chain uses TRBV11-3 and TRBJ2-3; possible D gene TRBD1, 5 bases. V lost 0 bases to trimming and J lost 4 bases, with 20 bases between them. The CDR3 covers 18 residues. The germline CDR1 and CDR2 sequences are SGHNT and YENEEA. The CDR3 DNA follows: TGTGCCAGCAGCTTAGATCAGATGGGTTCCAGGGCGCCAGATACGCAGTATTTT. Translated, it gives CASSLDQMGSRAPDTQYF.

The genes are TRBV7-9 and TRBJ2-5; 7 positions agree with TRBD1. The J call may be incorrect, as the DNA end agrees better with TRBJ2-7. The CDR3 extends over 15 amino acids. In germline, CDR1 is SEHNR, CDR2 FQNEAQ (reference sequence). CDR3 nucleotide sequence: TGTGCCAGCAGCACCGCCCGGGACAGCACCTACGAGCAGTACTTC. Its translation: CASSTARDSTYEQYF.

This clone was seen just once. J is TRBJ1-2 and V is TRBV29-1; 8 nucleotides line up with TRBD1. This CDR3 comprises 14 residues. The germline gives CDR1 SQVTM, CDR2 ANQGSEA. The J segment lost 4 bases and the V segment lost 3 bases, leaving 7 bases of the junction unmatched. In nucleotides, the CDR3 is TGCAGCGTTGACCCCCAGGGGGCAGGCTATGGCTACACCTTC. This encodes CSVDPQGAGYGYTF. Complete variable domain (other parts from reference TRBV29-1 and TRBJ1-2): SAVISQKPSRDICQRGTSLTIQCQVDSQVTMMFWYRQQPGQSLTLIATANQGSEATYESGFVIDKFPISRPNLTFSTLTVSNMSPEDSSIYLCSVDPQGAGYGYTFGSGTRLTVV.